The 15 T cell receptor beta chains below all came from one sample that was sequenced in a study of T cell changes during pregnancy in multiple sclerosis. Assay used: immunoSEQ multiplex PCR; TCRdb lists only in-frame clones, some missing. In the table there are approximately 35,000 clones, approximately 89% of which are singletons. The input for sequencing was CD4+ T cells from peripheral blood mononuclear cells, taken after pregnancy. Source of these receptors: a female donor in good health, enrolled as a control in a pregnancy study.

The rearrangement uses TRBV4-2 and TRBJ2-3, with 9 bases matching TRBD1. V shed 4 bases and J 4 bases; nucleotides not matched to a gene: 9. In germline, CDR1 is LGHNA, CDR2 YNFKEQ. CDR3 size: 16 residues. This chain's CDR3 is CASSPQVGQGSDTQYF. The CDR3 DNA reads TGTGCCAGCAGCCCTCAAGTGGGACAGGGATCAGATACGCAGTATTTT.

This rearrangement joins TRBV28 to TRBJ2-5, with TRBD1 matching over 10 bases. Looked up from germline, CDR1 is MDHEN and CDR2 is SYDVKM. The CDR3 extends over 17 amino acids. The J segment lost 5 bases and the V segment lost 4 bases, leaving 13 bases of the junction unmatched. The CDR3 loop reads CASSYPLGQGRGETQYF. In nucleotides, the CDR3 is TGTGCCAGCAGTTACCCCCTGGGACAGGGGAGGGGGGAGACCCAGTACTTC.

The gene calls are TRBV9 and TRBJ2-2; 8 bases are shared with TRBD1. The V and J ends lost 0 bases and 3 bases, in that order; junction bases with no gene match: 1. The CDR3 has 15 amino acids. Germline CDR1 and CDR2: SGDLS and YYNGEE. The chain's CDR3 is CASSVGTGYTGELFF. DNA of the CDR3: TGTGCCAGCAGCGTAGGGACAGGGTACACCGGGGAGCTGTTTTTT.

This clone is a singleton in its sample. The CDR3 nucleotides read TGTGCCAGCTCACCATTAGCAGTTCATGAGCAGTTCTTC. It encodes CASSPLAVHEQFF. The rearrangement uses TRBV18 and TRBJ2-1; unclear D gene. The CDR3 has 13 amino acids. Germline V gene lookup returns CDR1 KGHSH and CDR2 LQKENI. The V gene lost 2 bases and the J gene lost 8 bases, with 10 bases spanning the gap.

The rearrangement joins TRBV28 to TRBJ1-4, with a possible D match to TRBD1 (5 bases). Trimming removed 6 bases from V and 7 bases from J, with 24 bases in between. This CDR3 comprises 17 residues. Germline-derived CDR1 and CDR2 are MDHEN and SYDVKM. CDR3 residues: CASSRMGPRGEGEKLFF. CDR3 sequence (DNA): TGTGCCAGCAGCCGCATGGGACCGCGGGGCGAGGGTGAAAAACTGTTTTTT.

The rearrangement links TRBV5-8 to TRBJ2-4, with 10 bases matching TRBD1. The germline V gene has CDR1 SGHTS and CDR2 YDEGEE. The trim removed 0 bases at V and 6 bases at J, leaving 6 bases unmatched. This CDR3 contains 16 residues. The CDR3, as DNA: TGTGCCAGCAGCTTGGTGACAGGGGGCGGCGGAAACATTCAGTACTTC. Protein sequence: CASSLVTGGGGNIQYF.

This clone has only a few counts. The gene calls are TRBV19 and TRBJ2-4, with 13 bases that match TRBD2. The length of the CDR3 is 19 residues. In germline, CDR1 is LNHDA, CDR2 SQIVND (reference sequence). V shed 2 bases and J 0 bases; nucleotides not matched to a gene: 7. The chain's CDR3 is CASSITSGGAGLAKNIQYF. Written as DNA, the CDR3 is TGTGCCAGTAGTATAACTAGCGGGGGGGCCGGGCTAGCCAAAAACATTCAGTACTTC. Full variable domain (remainder filled in from reference TRBV19 and TRBJ2-4): DGGITQSPKYLFRKEGQNVTLSCEQNLNHDAMYWYRQDPGQGLRLIYYSQIVNDFQKGDIAEGYSVSREKKESFPLTVTSAQKNPTAFYLCASSITSGGAGLAKNIQYFGAGTRLSVL.

This chain uses TRBV7-2 with TRBJ2-6, with 8 positions matching TRBD2. The CDR3 sequence is 19 residues long. The junction had 13 bases not matched to a gene; V was cut back by 2 bases and J by 4 bases. Germline CDR1 and CDR2: SGHTA and FQGNSA. The CDR3 DNA reads as TGTGCCAGCAGCTTACAGACTCACCAGCGGGGGTCCGGGGCCAACGTCCTGACTTTC. This translates into CASSLQTHQRGSGANVLTF.

This chain uses TRBV5-8 with TRBJ2-3, with 10 bases matching TRBD2. Germline assignment: CDR1 SGHTS and CDR2 YDEGEE. V lost 0 bases and J lost 4; bases outside the gene matches: 8. The CDR3 runs 17 residues. DNA for the CDR3: TGTGCCAGCAGCTTGGCCCAGGGGAGCGGGGGGGCAGATACGCAGTATTTT. Its translation is CASSLAQGSGGADTQYF. Full variable domain (remainder filled in from reference TRBV5-8 and TRBJ2-3): EAGVTQSPTHLIKTRGQQATLRCSPISGHTSVYWYQQALGLGLQFLLWYDEGEERNRGNFPPRFSGRQFPNYSSELNVNALELEDSALYLCASSLAQGSGGADTQYFGPGTRLTVL.

The chain employs TRBV27 and TRBJ1-5; no clear D. The V gene's germline CDR1 is MNHEY and CDR2 SMNVEV (reference sequence). Between the trimmed V and J ends, which lost 2 bases and 4 bases, there was a span of 6 bases. The CDR3 spans 13 residues. The DNA of the CDR3 is TGTGCCAGCAGTTTACACGGGAATCAGCCCCAGCATTTT. This sequence encodes CASSLHGNQPQHF.

V and J are TRBV6-4 and TRBJ2-1; no firm D call. V lost 2 bases and J 0 bases, leaving 8 bases between the germline ends. The CDR3 totals 15 residues. Germline V gene data show CDR1 as MRHNA and CDR2 as SNTAGT. This chain's CDR3 is CASSDRLSSYNEQFF. Written as DNA, the CDR3 is TGTGCCAGCAGTGACCGGTTAAGCTCCTACAATGAGCAGTTCTTC.

This clone was found a few times. For the CDR3, the DNA is TGTGCCAGCAGCGTAGCGGCCCAGGGGCCCTTAGGCTACACCTTC. As protein: CASSVAAQGPLGYTF. This chain uses TRBV9 with TRBJ1-2; maybe TRBD1 (6 bases). Germline V gives CDR1 SGDLS, CDR2 YYNGEE. The germline V and J ends were trimmed by 0 bases and 8 bases, with 17 bases remaining between them. The CDR3 extends over 15 amino acids.

The count of this clone is one. The V call is TRBV6-5, the J call TRBJ2-7; tentatively, D is TRBD1 (5 bases). Trimming cost V 4 bases and J 1 base, with 8 bases left between them. CDR3 length equals 13 residues. Germline CDR1 reads MNHEY; CDR2 reads SVGAGI. The CDR3 coding sequence is TGTGCCAGCAGTTCAGGGCCGTCCTACGAGCAGTACTTC. Protein sequence: CASSSGPSYEQYF.

The J gene is TRBJ1-1, the V gene TRBV7-2; D not certain. Between the trimmed V and J ends, which lost 0 bases and 4 bases, there was a span of 15 bases. This CDR3 is built from 16 residues. The V gene's germline CDR1 is SGHTA and CDR2 FQGNSA. For the CDR3, the DNA is TGTGCCAGCAGCTTAGCGACGAGGAGATTTGGCACTGAAGCTTTCTTT. It translates to CASSLATRRFGTEAFF.

This sequence joins TRBV5-6 and TRBJ1-6, with TRBD1 as a possible D gene (5 bases). The CDR3 loop spans 14 amino acids. V shed 4 bases and J shed 14 bases, with 19 bases lying between them. Per the germline V gene, CDR1 is SGHDT and CDR2 is YYEEEE. CDR3 in DNA: TGTGCCAGCAGCCCCGGGGGGGGGATTCGGGCCCTCCACTTT. Translated, it gives CASSPGGGIRALHF.